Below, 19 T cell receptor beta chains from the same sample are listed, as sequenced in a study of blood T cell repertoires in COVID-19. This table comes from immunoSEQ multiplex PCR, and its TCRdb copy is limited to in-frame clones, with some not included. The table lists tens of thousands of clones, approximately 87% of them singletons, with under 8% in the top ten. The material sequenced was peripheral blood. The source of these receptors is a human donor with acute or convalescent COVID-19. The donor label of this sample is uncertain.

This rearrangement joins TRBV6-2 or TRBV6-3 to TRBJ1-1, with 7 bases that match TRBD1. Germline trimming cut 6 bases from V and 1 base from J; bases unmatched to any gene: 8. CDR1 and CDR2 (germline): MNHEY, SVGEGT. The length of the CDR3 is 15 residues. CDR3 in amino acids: CASSLQGRGNTEAFF. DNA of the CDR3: TGTGCCAGCAGCCTACAGGGGCGAGGGAACACTGAAGCTTTCTTT.

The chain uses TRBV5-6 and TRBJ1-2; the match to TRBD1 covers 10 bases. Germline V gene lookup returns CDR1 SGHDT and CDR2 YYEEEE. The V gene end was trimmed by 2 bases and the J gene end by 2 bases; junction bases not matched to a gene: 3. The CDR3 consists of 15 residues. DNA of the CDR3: TGTGCCAGCAGCTTCGGGACAGGGGCCAACTATGGCTACACCTTC. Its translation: CASSFGTGANYGYTF.

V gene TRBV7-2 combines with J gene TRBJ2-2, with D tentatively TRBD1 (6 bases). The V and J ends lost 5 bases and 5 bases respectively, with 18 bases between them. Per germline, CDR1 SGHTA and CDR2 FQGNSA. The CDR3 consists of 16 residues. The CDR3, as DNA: TGTGCCAGCAGCCGTCCCGGGACACCAAGGACCGGGGAGCTGTTTTTT. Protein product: CASSRPGTPRTGELFF.

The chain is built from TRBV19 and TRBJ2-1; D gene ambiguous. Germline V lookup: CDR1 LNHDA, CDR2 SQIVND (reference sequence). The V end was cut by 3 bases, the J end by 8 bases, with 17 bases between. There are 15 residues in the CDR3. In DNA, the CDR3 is TGTGCCAGTAGTATTGGTAGAATGTTTGGTGATGAGCAGTTCTTC. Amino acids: CASSIGRMFGDEQFF.

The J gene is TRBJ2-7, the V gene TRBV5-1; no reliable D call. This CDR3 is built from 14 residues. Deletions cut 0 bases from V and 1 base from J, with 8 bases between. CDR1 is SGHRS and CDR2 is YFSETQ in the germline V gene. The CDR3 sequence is CASSLAGSSYEQYF. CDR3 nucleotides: TGCGCCAGCAGCTTGGCAGGCTCATCCTACGAGCAGTACTTC.

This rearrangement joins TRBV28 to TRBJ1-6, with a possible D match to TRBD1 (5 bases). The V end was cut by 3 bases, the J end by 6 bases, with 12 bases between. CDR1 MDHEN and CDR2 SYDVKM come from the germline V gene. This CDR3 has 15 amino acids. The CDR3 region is CASSLGQFLNSPLHF. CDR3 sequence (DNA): TGTGCCAGCAGTTTGGGGCAGTTTCTTAATTCACCCCTCCACTTT.

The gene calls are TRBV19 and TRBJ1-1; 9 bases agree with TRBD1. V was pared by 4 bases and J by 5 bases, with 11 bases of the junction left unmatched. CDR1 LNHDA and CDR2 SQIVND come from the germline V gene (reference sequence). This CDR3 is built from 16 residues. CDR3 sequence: CASSTRQGVGRTEAFF. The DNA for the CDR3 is TGTGCCAGTAGTACCCGACAGGGGGTAGGAAGAACTGAAGCTTTCTTT.

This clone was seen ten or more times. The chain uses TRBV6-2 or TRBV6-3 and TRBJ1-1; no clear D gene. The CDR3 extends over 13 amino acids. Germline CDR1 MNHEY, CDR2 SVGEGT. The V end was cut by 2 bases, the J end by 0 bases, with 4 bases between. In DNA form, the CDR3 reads TGTGCCAGCAGTTACCCCTTGAACACTGAAGCTTTCTTT. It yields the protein CASSYPLNTEAFF.

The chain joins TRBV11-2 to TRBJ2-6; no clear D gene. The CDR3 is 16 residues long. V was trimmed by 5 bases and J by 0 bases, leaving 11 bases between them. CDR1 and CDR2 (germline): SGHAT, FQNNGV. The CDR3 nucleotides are TGTGCCAGCAGCAACGTGCACTACTCTGGGGCCAACGTCCTGACTTTC. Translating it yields CASSNVHYSGANVLTF.

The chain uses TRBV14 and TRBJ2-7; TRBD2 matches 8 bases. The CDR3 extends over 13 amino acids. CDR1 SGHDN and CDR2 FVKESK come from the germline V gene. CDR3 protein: CASSGGGWHEQYF. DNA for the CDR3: TGTGCTTCCAGCGGGGGCGGGTGGCACGAGCAGTACTTC.

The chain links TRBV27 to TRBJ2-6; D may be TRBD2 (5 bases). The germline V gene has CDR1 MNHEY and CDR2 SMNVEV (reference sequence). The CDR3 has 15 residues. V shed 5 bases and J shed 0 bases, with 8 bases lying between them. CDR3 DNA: TGTGCCAGCAGTCCCGAGGGCTCTGGGGCCAACGTCCTGACTTTC. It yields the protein CASSPEGSGANVLTF.

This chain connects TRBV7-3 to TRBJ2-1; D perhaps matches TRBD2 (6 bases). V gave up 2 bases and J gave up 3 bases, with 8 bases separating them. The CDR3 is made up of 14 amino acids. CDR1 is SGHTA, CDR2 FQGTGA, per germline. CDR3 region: CASSLGRGYNEQFF. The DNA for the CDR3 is TGTGCCAGCAGCTTAGGGCGGGGCTACAATGAGCAGTTCTTC.

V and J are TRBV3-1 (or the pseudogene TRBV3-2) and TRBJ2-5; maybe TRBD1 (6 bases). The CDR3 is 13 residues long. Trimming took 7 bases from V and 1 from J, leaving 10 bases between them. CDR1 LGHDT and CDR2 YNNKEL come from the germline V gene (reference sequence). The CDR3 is CASTRDIQETQYF. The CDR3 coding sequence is TGTGCCAGCACTCGGGACATCCAAGAGACCCAGTACTTC.

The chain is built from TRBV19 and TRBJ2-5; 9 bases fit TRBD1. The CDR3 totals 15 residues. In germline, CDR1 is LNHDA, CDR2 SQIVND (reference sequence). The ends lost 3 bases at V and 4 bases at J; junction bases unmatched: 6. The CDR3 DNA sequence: TGTGCCAGTAGTATTGGGGACAGGGTGGGAGAGACCCAGTACTTC. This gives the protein CASSIGDRVGETQYF.

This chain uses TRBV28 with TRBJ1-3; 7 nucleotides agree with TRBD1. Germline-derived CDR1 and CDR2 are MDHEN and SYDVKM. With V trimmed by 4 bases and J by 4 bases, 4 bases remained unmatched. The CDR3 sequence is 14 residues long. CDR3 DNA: TGTGCCAGCAGTTACCCGGGACAGGGAAACACCATATATTTT. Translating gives CASSYPGQGNTIYF.

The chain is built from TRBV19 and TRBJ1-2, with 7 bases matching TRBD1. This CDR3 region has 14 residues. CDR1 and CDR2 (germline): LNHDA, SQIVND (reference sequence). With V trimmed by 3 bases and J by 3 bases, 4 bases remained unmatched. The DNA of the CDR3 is TGTGCCAGTAGTATTAGAGGGGGCGACTATGGCTACACCTTC. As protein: CASSIRGGDYGYTF.

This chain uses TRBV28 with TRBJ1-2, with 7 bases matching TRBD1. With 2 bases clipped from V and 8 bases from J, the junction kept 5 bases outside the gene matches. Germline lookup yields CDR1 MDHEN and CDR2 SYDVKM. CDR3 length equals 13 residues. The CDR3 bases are TGTGCCAGCAGTTTAAGGGGGCTCTTAGGCTACACCTTC. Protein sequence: CASSLRGLLGYTF.

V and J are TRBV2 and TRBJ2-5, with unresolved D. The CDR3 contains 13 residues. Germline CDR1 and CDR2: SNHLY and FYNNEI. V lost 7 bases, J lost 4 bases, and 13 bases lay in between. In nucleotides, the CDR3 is TGTGCCAGCACTCCAGATGTCCGAGAGACCCAGTACTTC. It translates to CASTPDVRETQYF.

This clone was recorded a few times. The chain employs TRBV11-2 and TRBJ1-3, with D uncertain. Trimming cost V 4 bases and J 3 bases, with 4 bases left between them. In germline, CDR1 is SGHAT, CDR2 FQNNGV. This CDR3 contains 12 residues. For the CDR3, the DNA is TGTGCCAGCAGCTCCGGTGGAAACACCATATATTTT. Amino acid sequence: CASSSGGNTIYF.